The text below deals with one T cell receptor beta chain. Its antigen is not yet known. It has no much larger one-base neighbor in the sample; base qualities were not kept. The cysteine opens and the phenylalanine closes a CDR3 of 14 amino acids. The DNA shown is the 42-base CDR3, in frame from base 1. Unmatched junction bases come to 8, with V trimmed by 4 bases and J by 6 bases. The germline V gene gives CDR1 as SGDLS and CDR2 as YYNGEE. The cohort comprised more than 550 healthy bone marrow donors. At the time of sampling, all cohort members were nominally healthy, though unrecorded immune exposures were likely present. The donor was CMV seropositive and was included in the group of about 290 seropositive cohort members. Each donor provided a peripheral blood sample, and peripheral blood mononuclear cells were used for TCR beta sequencing. The Qiagen DNeasy Blood Extraction Kit was used to extract genomic DNA from the blood cell samples.

This specimen belongs to a study of cytomegalovirus exposure and HLA in healthy donors (dated by TCRdb to about 2017). As for the study more broadly: An earlier analysis of roughly 500 of the donors reported 250 to 350 Gb of sequence data and roughly 120 million unique TCR beta sequences obtained from around 170 million T cells. About 280 gigabases of sequencing data and approximately 93 million unique TCR sequences were included in an early release covering around 600 HLA-typed donors. Among the roughly 380 genotyped donors, approximately 76% belonged to the genetic ancestry cluster associated with self-reported Caucasian donors. The study aimed to test whether cataloging public T cell receptors could reveal signatures of past pathogen exposure. The T cell repertoires of roughly 660 subjects were profiled by immunosequencing and related to cytomegalovirus serostatus. Along with the roughly 700-subject first cohort, a separate validation cohort of more than 90 different subjects was used. To predict cytomegalovirus infection status, the study brought together high-throughput TCR immunosequencing, statistical association of individual TCRs with disease status, and machine learning. A later analysis re-analyzed previously published TCR beta repertoires from roughly 600 donors and added high-resolution HLA genotyping to study TCR occurrence patterns. Rather than drawing on any new phenotypic data, the later analysis identified candidate immune exposures from TCR beta sequences and the way those sequences occurred across donors. To decide whether each TCR beta V gene segment behaved as functional or pseudogenic, an earlier analysis of 587 of the donors relied on high-throughput TCR beta sequencing. Donor age, sex, ethnicity and CMV serostatus were compiled alongside the repertoire data. A later genetic analysis took genome-wide SNP genotypes for about 55% of the 666 donors and used that subset as a discovery cohort. Every repertoire in the discovery cohort had been generated on one and the same sequencing platform. Both class I and class II loci were covered by HLA typing, at four-digit resolution. The number of donors typed differed by locus, with about 629-640 for A, B, C, DRB1 and DQB1, more than 500 for DQA1, 600 to 610 for DPA1, and around 430 for DPB1. A handful of DR-DQ haplotypes were handled as single units for association and clustering because linkage in the cohort was strong. Among roughly 400 genotyped donors of the cohort, an average of roughly 230,000 unique TCR beta nucleotide sequences was sequenced per donor, of which 15% to 20% were non-productive. The paper as a whole reports these results and caveats: When HLA alleles, especially DR and DQ, strongly co-occurred, TCR associations were difficult to assign to individual alleles. In a later analysis, 15,000 to 20,000 TCR beta sequences were associated with specific HLA alleles at a false discovery rate of 0.05. In a later genetic analysis, a missense DCLRE1C variant was associated with V-gene and J-gene trimming of TCR beta chains, and the association was replicated in an independent cohort. CMV serostatus was the only immune exposure information available for the cohort. The authors suggested that the approach could potentially be generalized to other disease states and immunological phenotypes. In a later analysis, several top co-occurrence clusters were reported to appear linked to parvovirus B19, influenza, CMV and Epstein-Barr virus. Because the 87-base-pair reads could not distinguish some IMGT-functional V segments, including TRBV6-2 and TRBV6-3, those segments were excluded. Because HLA typing was unavailable for some donors at each locus, only the typed subset was used in association tests. A later analysis found that TCR association rates varied across HLA loci, with DRB1 alleles showing the most associated TCRs and HLA-C alleles the fewest. According to a later genetic analysis, donors in an Asian-associated ancestry cluster had fewer N-insertions in productive TCRs than the approximately 670-donor mean. Broadly in line with IMGT annotations, most TCR beta V segments showed up in productive rearrangements about 90% or about 30% of the time in an earlier analysis of around 600 of the donors. Only TCR beta chains were sequenced in this cohort, and the absence of alpha or paired-chain data limited detectable features. In the study, around 160 TCR beta chains were listed as associated with cytomegalovirus. According to a later analysis, most CMV-associated TCR beta chains appeared to be HLA-restricted, and the HLA associations seemed to be driven largely by CMV exposure. Across donors, most TCR sequences were observed very rarely, whereas some public TCRs were present in many individuals. A group of highly shared sequence variants was considered likely to be a technical artifact of the sequencing pipeline. Correlated functional status among segregating V segments might be attributable to linkage disequilibrium, but an unknown experimental factor could not be ruled out. Three of the identified cytomegalovirus-associated TCR beta chains were confirmed in vitro to be specific for cytomegalovirus antigens. A further reported finding was that TCR beta sequences accurately predicted the HLA-A and HLA-B alleles for most subjects in the first cohort. Compared with equally common non-associated chains, HLA-associated TCR beta chains in a later analysis were more clonally expanded and had lower generation probabilities. The classifier was reported to diagnose cytomegalovirus status with high specificity and sensitivity in both the original cohort and the validation cohort. The earlier analysis of 587 of the donors excluded about 16 rarely observed V segments, including chromosome 9 orphons, because counts were too low. The presence/absence analyses assumed that sequencing depth was roughly uniform across donors, and that assumption may not be true.

The method was the immunoSEQ multiplex PCR assay. For the multiplex PCR, a mixture combining 60 forward primers for TCR Vbeta segments and 13 reverse primers for TCR Jbeta segments was used. Amplification of the CDR3 region of rearranged TCR beta genes was performed with a multiplex PCR assay on genomic DNA. The Illumina HiSeq System was used to sequence the amplified TCR beta libraries as 87-base-pair reads. The paper's processing steps were these. A later analysis counted about 80 million unique TCR beta chains across the 550 to 750 repertoires, and some 11 million of these chains were shared by at least two donors. To remove PCR and sequencing errors, raw reads were error-corrected and collapsed into unique sequences using a nearest-neighbor algorithm that merged closely related sequences. To assign V, D and J gene segments, CDR3 sequences were aligned to IMGT reference sequences. For a sequence to be retained, a match of at least six nucleotides was required to both a V gene segment and a J gene segment. A rearrangement counted as productive if the CDR3 had no stop codons and remained in frame with V and J, and every other rearrangement counted as non-productive. Following IMGT convention, CDR3 was defined as the stretch from the second conserved V-encoded cysteine up to the conserved J-encoded phenylalanine. The earlier analysis of about 590 of the donors excluded sequences that lacked an unambiguous match to a single V gene segment. An earlier analysis of some 610 of the donors called V segments functional above 56.7% productive rearrangements and segregating when the between-donor standard deviation exceeded 5%. A statistical classification framework was built to diagnose cytomegalovirus status from the catalog of TCR beta chain sequences. In a later analysis, TCR nucleotide sequences were compared against IMGT/GENE-DB human TR gene sequences so that V and J genes could be assigned. The TCRdist pipeline was used in a later analysis to assign CDR3 sequences and most-parsimonious VDJ recombination scenarios. In a later analysis, every TCR beta chain was defined by the combination of its CDR3 amino acid sequence and its V-gene family, and reads without a unique V-gene family were dropped. A later analysis removed 450 to 600 highly shared, low-generation-probability nucleotide sequences to deal with suspected cross-contamination and a sequencing artifact. For each public chain, a later analysis derived a clonal expansion index from normalized ranks of inferred template counts within each repertoire. In a later analysis, generation probabilities were computed using a VDJ recombination model fitted to out-of-frame rearrangements, and the results were checked against IGoR. A later analysis scored TCR-TCR, TCR-HLA and TCR-CMV co-occurrence with hypergeometric tests, applying a repertoire-size bias correction to TCR pairs. To estimate false discovery rates, a later analysis permuted the HLA or CMV assignments 20 times. A later analysis grouped co-occurring TCRs with DBSCAN, adding TCRdist sequence similarity when clustering within HLA-allele-positive subsets. For co-occurrence clustering, repertoires with fewer than 30,000 or more than 120,000 public chains were excluded, along with several repertoires with anomalous nucleotide sharing. TCRdb's version of the immuneACCESS table is confined to in-frame rearrangements and falls short of the full clone set. An unresolved V gene accounts for under half of the shortfall where checked; the remainder is of unknown origin. V, J and clone size are taken as reported in that table, and D and trimming were inferred from the DNA itself. The sample table shows approximately 64,000 clones, and more than 60% are seen once. The top ten clones comprise approximately 4.7% of the sample.

Sequencing used PBMCs. The receptor's source is a male donor in good health and CMV-seropositive. The rearranged chain carries TRBV9 and TRBJ1-1, and 8 junctional nucleotides match TRBD1. The bases are TGTGCCAGCAGCCAGGGACAGGTTCTTTCTGAAGCTTTCTTT. Translated, this is CASSQGQVLSEAFF.